This is a list of T cell receptor beta chains from one sample in a study of T-cell memory formation after mild COVID-19. Via MiXCR, TCRdb re-called the 5' RACE reads, giving one row per CDR3 protein. The repertoire holds fewer than 200,000 distinct CDR3 sequences, over 10% seen once, with approximately 3.3% in the top ten. Sequenced input: PBMCs or a T cell subset sorted from them (not recorded which). These receptors were taken from a man between 18 and 35 years old who had mild COVID-19 (a few samples of this study predate the infection). Cell type and time point are not known. The CDR3 runs from the conserved cysteine through the conserved F or W. The D gene is left open where the match is weak. The size field is filled for only some rows; it gives once, few, many or a size class.

J	V	D	size	DNA	CDR3
TRBJ2-1	TRBV20-1	-	few	TGCAGTGCTAGGAAAACACTAGCCATCAATGAGCAGTTCTTC	CSARKTLAINEQFF
TRBJ2-1	TRBV3-1	-	-	TGTGCCAGCAGCCAAGATTTGGTGGCGCCATACAATGAGCAGTTCTTC	CASSQDLVAPYNEQFF
TRBJ1-5	TRBV9	-	-	TGTGCCAGCAGCTTCGGGACACAGGATCAGCCCCAGCATTTT	CASSFGTQDQPQHF
TRBJ1-1	TRBV7-2	TRBD1	-	TGTGCCAGCAGCTCGGGACAGGGGGCTGGGGGGACTGAAGCTTTCTTT	CASSSGQGAGGTEAFF
TRBJ2-7	TRBV2	-	many	TGTGCCAGCAGTGATCGACTCCCCCCCGAGCAGTACTTC	CASSDRLPPEQYF
TRBJ1-4	TRBV6-1	-	few	TGTGCCAGCATGGCATGGAACGAAAAACTGTTTTTT	CASMAWNEKLFF
TRBJ2-5	TRBV7-7	TRBD1	-	TGTGCTAGCAGCGGCCCAGGGGGTGTAGAGACCCAGTACTTC	CASSGPGGVETQYF
TRBJ2-3	TRBV5-1	-	few	TGCGCCAGCAGCTTGGTAGGTCCTAGCACAGATACGCAGTATTTT	CASSLVGPSTDTQYF
TRBJ1-2	TRBV6-6	TRBD1	-	TGTGCCAGCAGTTACCTAGGACAGGGGGCGTTCTATGGCTACACCTTC	CASSYLGQGAFYGYTF
TRBJ2-2	TRBV12-5	-	-	TGTGCTAGTGGTACAGGGCCCGGGGAGCTGTTTTTT	CASGTGPGELFF
TRBJ2-5	TRBV12-3/TRBV12-4	-	few	TGTGCCAGCAGTTTAGTCCGGGGGACCCAGTACTTC	CASSLVRGTQYF
TRBJ2-1	TRBV4-3	-	few	TGCGCCAGCAGCCAAGTTCCTGGCTCCTACAATGAGCAGTTCTTC	CASSQVPGSYNEQFF
TRBJ1-1	TRBV5-6	-	few	TGTGCCAGCAGCTTGGATAGGCGGAACACTGAAGCTTTCTTT	CASSLDRRNTEAFF
TRBJ1-1	TRBV7-2	TRBD1	-	TGTGCCAGCAGCCTCCGGACAGGAGATGAAGCTTTCTTT	CASSLRTGDEAFF
TRBJ1-1	TRBV7-2	-	many	TGTGCCAGCAGCTCGACCGGGGTTCTGAACACTGAAGCTTTCTTT	CASSSTGVLNTEAFF
TRBJ2-5	TRBV7-2	-	-	TGTGCCAGCAGCTTTACTAGAATGAGTGAGACCCAGTACTTC	CASSFTRMSETQYF
TRBJ1-5	TRBV4-1	TRBD1	-	TGCGCCAGCAGCCAAGGGGACGGGACAGCCTTCAATCAGCCCCAGCATTTT	CASSQGDGTAFNQPQHF
TRBJ1-1	TRBV6-2/TRBV6-3	TRBD1	few	TGTGCCAGCAGAATCAGGGGGCCGTACACTGAAGCTTTCTTT	CASRIRGPYTEAFF
TRBJ2-7	TRBV4-1	-	many	TGCGCCAGCAGCCAAGAGCCCTACGGACAGGAGCAGTACTTC	CASSQEPYGQEQYF
TRBJ1-2	TRBV4-2	-	many	TGTGCCAGCAGCCAAGGTTCAGGATCCTCCCTCGGCTACACCTTC	CASSQGSGSSLGYTF
TRBJ2-5	TRBV7-2	-	-	TGTGCCAGCAGCTTAAACCCCCCAGGAGCGGAGACCCAGTACTTC	CASSLNPPGAETQYF
TRBJ1-1	TRBV7-2	TRBD1	many	TGTGCCAGCAGCTCGACAGGGAGTCCCGCTTTCTTT	CASSSTGSPAFF
TRBJ2-3	TRBV29-1	-	few	TGCAGCGTTGGTCAGGGCCCCACAGATACGCAGTATTTT	CSVGQGPTDTQYF
TRBJ1-1	TRBV10-3	-	many	TGTGCCATCGCCGCAGCCTTGAACACTGAAGCTTTCTTT	CAIAAALNTEAFF
TRBJ2-1	TRBV4-1	TRBD2	few	TGCGCCAGCAGCCGACCCGGGGGGGCGACCTACAATGAGCAGTTCTTC	CASSRPGGATYNEQFF
TRBJ1-1	TRBV20-1	TRBD1	few	TGCAGGACAGGGGAGAACACTGAAGCTTTCTTT	CRTGENTEAFF
TRBJ2-1	TRBV4-2	-	-	TGTGCCAGCAGCCAAGGAGGGCAGATAGGCAATGAGCAGTTCTTC	CASSQGGQIGNEQFF
TRBJ2-3	TRBV12-3/TRBV12-4	-	-	TGTGCCAGCAGTTTAGTTCAGGGCCTCGTGGCAGATACGCAGTATTTT	CASSLVQGLVADTQYF
TRBJ2-1	TRBV7-2	-	-	TGTGCCAGCAGCTCCCCCGAGCAGTTCTTC	CASSSPEQFF
TRBJ2-5	TRBV7-2	TRBD2	-	TGTGCCAGCAGCTTACCGGGGGGGATGGAAGAGACCCAGTACTTC	CASSLPGGMEETQYF
TRBJ2-7	TRBV4-3	-	few	TGCGCCAGCAGCCAAGATCTTACAAGGCCCTACGAGCAGTACTTC	CASSQDLTRPYEQYF
TRBJ2-1	TRBV4-3	-	-	TGCGCCAGCAGCCCAGCCCCTAGCACCTACAATGAGCAGTTCTTC	CASSPAPSTYNEQFF
TRBJ1-4	TRBV5-1	-	-	TGCGCCAGCAGCTTGGACGGGGGCAAGGAAAAACTGTTTTTT	CASSLDGGKEKLFF
TRBJ2-1	TRBV5-4	-	-	TGTGCCAGCAGCCCCAGGGTATTAGGCAATGAGCAGTTCTTC	CASSPRVLGNEQFF
TRBJ2-1	TRBV7-3	TRBD2	-	TGTGCCAGCAGCCCCGGGACTAGCGGGGTGAGCTCCTACAATGAGCAGTTCTTC	CASSPGTSGVSSYNEQFF
TRBJ1-1	TRBV5-1	-	few	TGCGCCAGCAGGCCCGGGACTATGAACACTGAAGCTTTCTTT	CASRPGTMNTEAFF
TRBJ1-1	TRBV20-1	-	-	TGCAGTGCCCTTTACCTGGGGGGGAGCGGTGAAGCTTTCTTT	CSALYLGGSGEAFF
TRBJ2-3	TRBV24-1	TRBD1	-	TGTGCTTCACGGGGGACAGGGCTTTCAGATACGCAGTATTTT	CASRGTGLSDTQYF
TRBJ2-1	TRBV4-2	-	few	TGTGCCAGCAGCCGCCAGGACTACAATGAGCAGTTCTTC	CASSRQDYNEQFF
TRBJ2-1	TRBV5-1	TRBD1	-	TGCGCCAGCTACAGGGGGCCTATAGGAAATGAGCAGTTCTTC	CASYRGPIGNEQFF
TRBJ2-5	TRBV12-3/TRBV12-4	TRBD2	-	TGTGCCAGCAGTTTGCTTGACCTAGCGGGCCAAGAGACCCAGTACTTC	CASSLLDLAGQETQYF
TRBJ2-5	TRBV4-1	TRBD1	many	TGCGCCAGCAGCCAGCACTCAGGGGGAGAGACCCAGTACTTC	CASSQHSGGETQYF
TRBJ2-5	TRBV12-3/TRBV12-4	TRBD1	-	TGTGCCAGCAGTTTTGGGGACAGGTCCGGGGAGACCCAGTACTTC	CASSFGDRSGETQYF
TRBJ1-1	TRBV5-1	-	-	TGCGCCAGCAGCCCGGTAGAGAACACTGAAGCTTTCTTT	CASSPVENTEAFF
TRBJ2-5	TRBV24-1	-	few	TGTGCCACCAGTGACCATCAGTACTTC	CATSDHQYF
TRBJ2-3	TRBV7-2	-	-	TGTGCCAGCAATAGCGGTTCCGGCACAGATACGCAGTATTTT	CASNSGSGTDTQYF
TRBJ2-5	TRBV18	TRBD2	-	TGTGCCAGCTCACCGACTAGCGGGGAGTACCAAGAGACCCAGTACTTC	CASSPTSGEYQETQYF
TRBJ2-3	TRBV7-2	-	many	TGTGCCAGCAGCTTCAGGCTTAGCACAGATACGCAGTATTTT	CASSFRLSTDTQYF
TRBJ2-5	TRBV4-3	-	-	TGCGCCAGCAGCCATCAAGGTGGGACCCAGTACTTC	CASSHQGGTQYF
TRBJ2-3	TRBV4-1	-	few	TGCGCCAGCAGCCGGTTGGGCGGGGGCGGGCAGTATTTT	CASSRLGGGGQYF
TRBJ1-6	TRBV5-5	-	-	TGTGCCAGCAAGGAGGACACAAATAATTCACCCCTCCACTTT	CASKEDTNNSPLHF
TRBJ2-1	TRBV20-1	TRBD2	few	TGCAGTGCCCCGGGGCGGGGGGCTCCCAATGAGCAGTTCTTC	CSAPGRGAPNEQFF
TRBJ2-1	TRBV19	-	-	TGTGCCAGTAGTATGCAGGGAAGTACCTACAATGAGCAGTTCTTC	CASSMQGSTYNEQFF
TRBJ2-1	TRBV9	TRBD2	few	TGTGCCAGCAGCGTAAGTAGCGGGAACAATGAGCAGTTCTTC	CASSVSSGNNEQFF
TRBJ2-3	TRBV21-1	-	few	TGTGCCAGCAGCAGAAAGGGGCCGAGCACAGATACGCAGTATTTT	CASSRKGPSTDTQYF